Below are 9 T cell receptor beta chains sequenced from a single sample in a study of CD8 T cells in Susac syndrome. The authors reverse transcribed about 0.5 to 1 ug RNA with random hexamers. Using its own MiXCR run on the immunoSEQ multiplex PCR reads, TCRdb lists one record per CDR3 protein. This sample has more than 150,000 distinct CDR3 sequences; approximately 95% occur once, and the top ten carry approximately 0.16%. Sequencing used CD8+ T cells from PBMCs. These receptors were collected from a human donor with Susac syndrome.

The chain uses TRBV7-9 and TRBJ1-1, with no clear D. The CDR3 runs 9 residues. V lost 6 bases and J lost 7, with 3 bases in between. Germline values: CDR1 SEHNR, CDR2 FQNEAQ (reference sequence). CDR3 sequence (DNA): TGTGCCAGCAGTTTTGAAGCTTTCTTT. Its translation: CASSFEAFF.

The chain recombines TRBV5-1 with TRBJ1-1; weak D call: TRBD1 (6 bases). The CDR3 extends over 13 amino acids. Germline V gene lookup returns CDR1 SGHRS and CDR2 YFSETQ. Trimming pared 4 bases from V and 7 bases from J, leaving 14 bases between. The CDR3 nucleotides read TGCGCCAGCAGCGTAGCAGGGGTAGGTGAAGCTTTCTTT. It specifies CASSVAGVGEAFF. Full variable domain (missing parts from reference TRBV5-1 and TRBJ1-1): KAGVTQTPRYLIKTRGQQVTLSCSPISGHRSVSWYQQTPGQGLQFLFEYFSETQRNKGNFPGRFSGRQFSNSRSEMNVSTLELGDSALYLCASSVAGVGEAFFGQGTRLTVV.

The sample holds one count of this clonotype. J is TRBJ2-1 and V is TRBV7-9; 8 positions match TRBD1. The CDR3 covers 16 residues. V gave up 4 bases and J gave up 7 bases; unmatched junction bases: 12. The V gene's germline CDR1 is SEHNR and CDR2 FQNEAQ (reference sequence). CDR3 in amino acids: CASSSTGQGNLNEQFF. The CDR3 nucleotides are TGTGCCAGCAGCTCCACCGGACAGGGAAATTTGAATGAGCAGTTCTTC.

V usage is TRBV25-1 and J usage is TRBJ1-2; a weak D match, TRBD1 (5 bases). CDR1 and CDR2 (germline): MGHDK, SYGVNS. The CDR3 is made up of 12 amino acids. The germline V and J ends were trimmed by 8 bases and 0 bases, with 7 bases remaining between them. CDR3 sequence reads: CASQGANYGYTF. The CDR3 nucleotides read TGTGCCAGCCAGGGAGCTAACTATGGCTACACCTTC.

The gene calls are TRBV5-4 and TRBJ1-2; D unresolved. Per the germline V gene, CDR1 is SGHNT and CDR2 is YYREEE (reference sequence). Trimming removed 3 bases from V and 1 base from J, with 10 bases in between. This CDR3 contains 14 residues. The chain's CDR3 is CASSYLGGNYGYTF. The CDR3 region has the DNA TGTGCCAGCAGCTACCTAGGTGGTAACTATGGCTACACCTTC.

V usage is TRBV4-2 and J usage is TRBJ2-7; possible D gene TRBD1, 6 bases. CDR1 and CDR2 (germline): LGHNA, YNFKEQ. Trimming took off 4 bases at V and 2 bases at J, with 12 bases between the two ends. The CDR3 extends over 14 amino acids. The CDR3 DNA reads TGTGCCAGCAGCCTCGGACGGACAGCCTACGAGCAGTACTTC. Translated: CASSLGRTAYEQYF.

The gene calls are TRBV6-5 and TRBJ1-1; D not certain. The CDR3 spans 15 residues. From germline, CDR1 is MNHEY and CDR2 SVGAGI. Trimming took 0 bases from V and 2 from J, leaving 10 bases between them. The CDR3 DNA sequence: TGTGCCAGCAGTTACTCGCTTCCGGCAAACACTGAAGCTTTCTTT. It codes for CASSYSLPANTEAFF.

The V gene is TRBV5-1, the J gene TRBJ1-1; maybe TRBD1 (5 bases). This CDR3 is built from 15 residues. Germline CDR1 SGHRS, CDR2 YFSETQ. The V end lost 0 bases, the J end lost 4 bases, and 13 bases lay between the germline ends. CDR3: CASSLAPSGGTEAFF. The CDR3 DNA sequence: TGCGCCAGCAGCTTGGCCCCTTCGGGGGGCACTGAAGCTTTCTTT.

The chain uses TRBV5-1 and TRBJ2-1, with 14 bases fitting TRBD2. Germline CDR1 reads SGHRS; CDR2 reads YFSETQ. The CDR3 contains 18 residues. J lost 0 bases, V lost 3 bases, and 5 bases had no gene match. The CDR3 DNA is TGCGCCAGCAGCTCGGGACTAGCGGGAGTCAGCTCCTACAATGAGCAGTTCTTC. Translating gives CASSSGLAGVSSYNEQFF.